These T cell receptor beta chains were read from a single sample in a study of regulatory T cells in long-lasting Graves disease. TCRdb recomputed calls from the multiplex PCR reads with MiXCR, one row per CDR3 protein. The table includes roughly 400,000 distinct CDR3 sequences, 15% detected once. This sample also appeared in a second study, on T cells in Graves' hyperthyroidism and ophthalmopathy.

Sequencing used peripheral blood mononuclear cells (PBMCs), obtained at new diagnosis, from a patient treated with antithyroid drugs. The receptor source for this set is a woman between 40 and 50 years old with Graves disease. CDR3s include the opening cysteine and the closing phenylalanine or tryptophan. Each record gives: clone size, J gene, V gene, D gene, CDR3 DNA, CDR3 protein. The D gene is left open where the match is weak. Clone size is stated in some rows and not others, as once, few, many or a class when expanded.

abundance: NA
j_gene: TRBJ2-5
v_gene: TRBV7-3
d_gene: NA
CDR3nt: TGTGCCAGCAGCCCAGGGAGACTAGTCATGGAGACCCAGTACTTC
CDR3aa: CASSPGRLVMETQYF

abundance: NA
j_gene: TRBJ2-3
v_gene: TRBV12-3/TRBV12-4
d_gene: NA
CDR3nt: TGTGCCAGCTTACCTAGGGTCCTCGGCACAGATACGCAGTATTTT
CDR3aa: CASLPRVLGTDTQYF

abundance: many
j_gene: TRBJ1-6
v_gene: TRBV30
d_gene: TRBD1
CDR3nt: TGTGCCTGGAGGAGACAGGGGGTGAATTCACCCCTCCACTTT
CDR3aa: CAWRRQGVNSPLHF

abundance: few
j_gene: TRBJ2-7
v_gene: TRBV7-9
d_gene: NA
CDR3nt: TGTGCCAGCAGCTTATCCGGAGCCTACTACGAGCAGTACTTC
CDR3aa: CASSLSGAYYEQYF

abundance: many
j_gene: TRBJ2-7
v_gene: TRBV11-3
d_gene: TRBD2
CDR3nt: TGTGCCAGCAGCTTAGGCGCTAGCGGGACCCACGAGCAGTACTTC
CDR3aa: CASSLGASGTHEQYF

abundance: many
j_gene: TRBJ2-7
v_gene: TRBV30
d_gene: NA
CDR3nt: TGTGCCTGGAGTCCCCACATGTACGAGCAGTACTTC
CDR3aa: CAWSPHMYEQYF

abundance: NA
j_gene: TRBJ2-1
v_gene: TRBV7-9
d_gene: TRBD1
CDR3nt: TGTGCCAGCAGCTCCCAGGGGGCCTACGAGCAGTTCTTC
CDR3aa: CASSSQGAYEQFF

abundance: few
j_gene: TRBJ1-4
v_gene: TRBV6-2/TRBV6-3
d_gene: NA
CDR3nt: TGTGCCAGCACGCCGTCACCCCATGCAACTAATGAAAAACTGTTTTTT
CDR3aa: CASTPSPHATNEKLFF

abundance: many
j_gene: TRBJ2-5
v_gene: TRBV27
d_gene: TRBD2
CDR3nt: TGTGCCAGCAGTTCACCTAAGACTAGCGGGATCCAAGAGACCCAGTACTTC
CDR3aa: CASSSPKTSGIQETQYF

abundance: NA
j_gene: TRBJ2-7
v_gene: TRBV20-1
d_gene: TRBD2
CDR3nt: TGCAGTGCTAGAGAATTCAACGGGGAGGGAGAGCAGTACTTC
CDR3aa: CSAREFNGEGEQYF

abundance: few
j_gene: TRBJ2-1
v_gene: TRBV19
d_gene: NA
CDR3nt: TGTGCCAGTAGTATCGCCTTGGGGCGGATCAGTGAGCAGTTCTTC
CDR3aa: CASSIALGRISEQFF

abundance: many
j_gene: TRBJ2-1
v_gene: TRBV7-3
d_gene: TRBD1
CDR3nt: TGTGCCAGCAGCTTAATCGGACAGGGCGATGAGCAGTTCTTC
CDR3aa: CASSLIGQGDEQFF

abundance: many
j_gene: TRBJ2-3
v_gene: TRBV4-3
d_gene: TRBD2
CDR3nt: TGCGCCAGCAGCCAAGCCCCGCTAGCGGCTAGCACAGATACGCAGTATTTT
CDR3aa: CASSQAPLAASTDTQYF

abundance: many
j_gene: TRBJ2-2
v_gene: TRBV27
d_gene: TRBD1
CDR3nt: TGTGCCAGCAGCCCTCCCCGTGACAGGGACACCGGGGAGCTGTTTTTT
CDR3aa: CASSPPRDRDTGELFF

abundance: many
j_gene: TRBJ2-5
v_gene: TRBV28
d_gene: NA
CDR3nt: TGTGCCAGTGGCGATACCACCAGGGGAGAGACCCAGTACTTC
CDR3aa: CASGDTTRGETQYF

abundance: many
j_gene: TRBJ2-3
v_gene: TRBV28
d_gene: NA
CDR3nt: TGTGCCAGCAGTTTACGGGAGAGGGTAGGCACAGATACGCAGTATTTT
CDR3aa: CASSLRERVGTDTQYF